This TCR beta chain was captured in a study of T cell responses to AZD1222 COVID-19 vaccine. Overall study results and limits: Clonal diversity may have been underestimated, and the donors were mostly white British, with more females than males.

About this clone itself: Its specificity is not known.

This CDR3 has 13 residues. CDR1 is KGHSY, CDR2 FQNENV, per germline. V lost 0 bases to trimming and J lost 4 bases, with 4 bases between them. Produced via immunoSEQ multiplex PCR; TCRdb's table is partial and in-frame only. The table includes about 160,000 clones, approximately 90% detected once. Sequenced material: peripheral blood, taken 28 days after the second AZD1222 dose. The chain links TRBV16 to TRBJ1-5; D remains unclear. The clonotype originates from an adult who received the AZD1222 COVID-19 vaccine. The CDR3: CASSQSSNQPQHF. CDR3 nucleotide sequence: TGTGCCAGCAGCCAATCCAGTAATCAGCCCCAGCATTTT.